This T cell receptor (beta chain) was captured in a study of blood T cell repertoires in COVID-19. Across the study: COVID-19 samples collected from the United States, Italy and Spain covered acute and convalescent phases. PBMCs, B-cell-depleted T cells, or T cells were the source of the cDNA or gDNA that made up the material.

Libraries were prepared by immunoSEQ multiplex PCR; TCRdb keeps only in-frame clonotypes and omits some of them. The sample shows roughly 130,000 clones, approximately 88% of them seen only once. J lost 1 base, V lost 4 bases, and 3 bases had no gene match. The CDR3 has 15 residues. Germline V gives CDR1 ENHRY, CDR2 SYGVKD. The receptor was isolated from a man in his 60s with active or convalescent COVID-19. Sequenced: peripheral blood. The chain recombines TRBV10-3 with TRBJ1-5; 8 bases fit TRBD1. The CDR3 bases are TGTGCCATCAGTGCAGGGGGCAACAGCAATCAGCCCCAGCATTTT. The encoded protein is CAISAGGNSNQPQHF.